This TCR beta chain was recorded in a study of blood T cell repertoires in COVID-19. Background on the study: The United States, Italy and Spain supplied acute and convalescent COVID-19 samples. T cells, B-cell-depleted T cells, or PBMCs supplied cDNA or gDNA.

Per the original data handling: Scientists estimated how many nucleated cells there were by amplifying reference gene primers. Sequencing was performed with immunoSEQ multiplex PCR; in TCRdb, only in-frame clones are kept and a portion is missing. V, J and clone size were drawn from that table, and D and trimming were deduced from the DNA. The top ten hold about 20% of the sample, which has about 75,000 clones, roughly 91% seen once. The sequencing input was peripheral blood. The clonotype originates from a human donor in a cohort sampled during active COVID-19.

CDR3 coding DNA: TGTGCCAGCAGTGCAGAAGGGGCCTATGAGCAGTTCTTC. This codes for CASSAEGAYEQFF. V usage is TRBV2 and J usage is TRBJ2-1; TRBD1 is a possible D gene (5 bases). In germline, CDR1 is SNHLY, CDR2 FYNNEI. V lost 4 bases, J lost 8 bases, and 12 bases lay in between. The CDR3 extends over 13 amino acids.